The 12 T cell receptor beta chains below come from one sample, sequenced in a study of blood T cell repertoires in COVID-19 (dated by TCRdb to about 2020). Libraries were built with the immunoSEQ multiplex PCR assay. As stored in TCRdb, this immuneACCESS dataset retains in-frame rearrangements with V and J assigned. A fraction of the clones does not appear; measured against another copy, unresolved V genes explain less than half of the discrepancy, and the remainder lacks a known reason. Within this sample are more than 95,000 clones, with more than 70% of them counted one time only. Around 3% of the sample goes to the ten largest clones. Sequenced material: peripheral blood. These TCRs come from an elderly woman with COVID-19, enrolled during active disease.

The chain links TRBV10-3 to TRBJ1-2, with D perhaps TRBD1 (5 bases). Trimming removed 0 bases from V and 6 bases from J, with 11 bases in between. The V gene's germline CDR1 is ENHRY and CDR2 SYGVKD. CDR3 length: 14 residues. The CDR3 here is CAISESAGWDGYTF. In DNA form, the CDR3 reads TGTGCCATCAGTGAGTCGGCAGGGTGGGATGGCTACACCTTC.

The rearrangement links TRBV27 to TRBJ2-1, with 8 positions matching TRBD1. V was pared by 2 bases and J by 6 bases, with 6 bases of the junction left unmatched. Per germline, CDR1 MNHEY and CDR2 SMNVEV (reference sequence). CDR3 length equals 15 residues. The CDR3, as DNA: TGTGCCAGCAGTTTACAGACAGGGGTCGGCAATGAGCAGTTCTTC. As protein: CASSLQTGVGNEQFF.

The chain joins TRBV11-2 to TRBJ2-5, with 11 bases fitting TRBD2. Germline lookup yields CDR1 SGHAT and CDR2 FQNNGV. This CDR3 is 18 amino acids long. Germline trimming cut 0 bases from V and 1 base from J; bases unmatched to any gene: 7. Here the CDR3 DNA reads TGTGCCAGCAGCTTAGATCGGGGACTAGCGGCAATCCAAGAGACCCAGTACTTC. It is translated as CASSLDRGLAAIQETQYF.

The chain has TRBV27 and TRBJ2-4, with TRBD2 identical over 11 bases. The CDR3 length is 16 residues. Germline CDR1 and CDR2: MNHEY and SMNVEV (reference sequence). J was trimmed by 3 bases and V by 5 bases; bases with no gene match: 6. CDR3 region: CASSPLSGGGKNIQYF. The CDR3 DNA sequence: TGTGCCAGCAGTCCCCTTAGCGGGGGGGGCAAAAACATTCAGTACTTC.

The chain carries TRBV6-6 and TRBJ2-7; TRBD1 matches 8 bases. Per the germline V gene, CDR1 is MNHNY and CDR2 is SVGAGI (reference sequence). The length of the CDR3 is 13 residues. V shed 10 bases, J shed 2 bases, and the junction held 7 bases outside the gene matches. The CDR3 nucleotides read TGTGCCACGAGACAGGGGTCGGCCTACGAGCAGTACTTC. It translates to CATRQGSAYEQYF.

This clone was seen just once. This rearrangement joins TRBV19 to TRBJ1-2, with 10 bases identical to TRBD1. The trim removed 3 bases at V and 8 bases at J, leaving 6 bases unmatched. Germline CDR1 LNHDA, CDR2 SQIVND (reference sequence). The CDR3 is 14 residues long. CDR3 protein: CASSIPTGGKGYTF. The DNA of the CDR3 is TGTGCCAGTAGTATTCCGACAGGGGGCAAGGGCTACACCTTC.

The chain carries TRBV7-8 and TRBJ2-2; D gene unclear. Germline CDR1 and CDR2: SGHVS and FQNEAQ. This CDR3 contains 16 residues. Trimming took 4 bases from V and 0 from J, leaving 12 bases between them. CDR3 sequence reads: CASSSLSSANTGELFF. For the CDR3, the DNA is TGTGCCAGCAGCTCCCTTTCCAGCGCGAACACCGGGGAGCTGTTTTTT.

This sequence joins TRBV14 and TRBJ2-1; 9 bases agree with TRBD2. V was clipped by 4 bases and J by 7 bases; unmatched bases: 14. Germline V gene data show CDR1 as SGHDN and CDR2 as FVKESK. The CDR3 spans 17 residues. The CDR3 spells CASSRRLVAGVWNEQFF. CDR3 nucleotide sequence: TGTGCCAGCAGCCGCCGTCTTGTAGCGGGAGTATGGAATGAGCAGTTCTTC. Based on the CDR3 plus reference TRBV14 and TRBJ2-1, the full variable domain is EAGVTQFPSHSVIEKGQTVTLRCDPISGHDNLYWYRRVMGKEIKFLLHFVKESKQDESGMPNNRFLAERTGGTYSTLKVQPAELEDSGVYFCASSRRLVAGVWNEQFFGPGTRLTVL.

The chain's CDR3 is CASSPPSTGGPTGELFF. The CDR3 DNA is TGTGCCAGCTCACCACCGAGTACGGGAGGGCCTACCGGGGAGCTGTTTTTT. The chain carries TRBV18 and TRBJ2-2, with 8 bases matching TRBD2. After removal of 0 bases from V and 5 bases from J, the junction contained 8 bases not matched to a gene. CDR1 and CDR2 (germline): KGHSH, LQKENI. This CDR3 has 17 amino acids.

The CDR3, as DNA: TGTGCCAGCTCACTAATTCGACAGGGTGGGAACACTGAAGCTTTCTTT. Its protein is CASSLIRQGGNTEAFF. V and J are TRBV18 and TRBJ1-1; 7 bases map to TRBD1. The germline CDR1 and CDR2 sequences are KGHSH and LQKENI. J was trimmed by 1 base and V by 4 bases; bases with no gene match: 9. The CDR3 runs to 16 residues. Using reference TRBV18 and TRBJ1-1 for the parts outside the CDR3, the full variable domain is NAGVMQNPRHLVRRRGQEARLRCSPMKGHSHVYWYRQLPEEGLKFMVYLQKENIIDESGMPKERFSAEFPKEGPSILRIQQVVRGDSAAYFCASSLIRQGGNTEAFFGQGTRLTVV.

The chain couples TRBV3-1 (or the pseudogene TRBV3-2) to TRBJ1-1; D is unresolved. Per the germline V gene, CDR1 is LGHDT and CDR2 is YNNKEL (reference sequence). This CDR3 region has 14 residues. Between the trimmed V and J ends, which lost 4 bases and 1 base, there was a span of 10 bases. CDR3 region: CASSPPGRNTEAFF. The CDR3 nucleotides are TGTGCCAGCAGCCCACCAGGCAGGAACACTGAAGCTTTCTTT.

The sample holds one count of this clone. This same CDR3 is encoded by further DNA sequences in the sample. The chain employs TRBV7-2 and TRBJ2-2; weak D call: TRBD2 (6 bases). This CDR3 region has 15 residues. With 1 base removed from V and 0 bases from J, the gap between germline ends came to 6 bases. The germline V gene has CDR1 SGHTA and CDR2 FQGNSA. CDR3 nucleotides: TGTGCCAGCAGCTTAGGCGGGGCGAACACCGGGGAGCTGTTTTTT. Translating gives CASSLGGANTGELFF.